The following is a TCR beta chain sequence with its context. What it binds is unknown. This CDR3 has 15 residues. V was shortened by 1 base and J by 2 bases, with 12 bases between the two germline ends. Germline values: CDR1 LGHNA, CDR2 YNFKEQ. The protocol was immunoSEQ multiplex PCR, while the TCRdb copy is restricted to in-frame clones and leaves out a portion. The data contain roughly 2,500,000 clones, 80% to 95% of them singletons. The sample comes from a study of shared clonotypes between healthy human individuals. General study findings and limits: Roughly 5% of naive CD4 clonotypes were common to several donors. Generally, estimated richness proved larger in naive subsets than it did in memory subsets.

The source of this sequence is a man aged 18 to 29 in good health. Some clones in this sample may be carry-over from other donors' samples. The chain combines TRBV4-2 with TRBJ2-7; tentative D call: TRBD2 (6 bases). What was sequenced was naive CD4+ T cells from PBMCs. Subset reported: CD45RA+ positively selected. The CDR3 protein is CASSQAPGVPYEQYF. The CDR3 nucleotides read TGTGCCAGCAGCCAAGCCCCGGGAGTACCCTACGAGCAGTACTTC.